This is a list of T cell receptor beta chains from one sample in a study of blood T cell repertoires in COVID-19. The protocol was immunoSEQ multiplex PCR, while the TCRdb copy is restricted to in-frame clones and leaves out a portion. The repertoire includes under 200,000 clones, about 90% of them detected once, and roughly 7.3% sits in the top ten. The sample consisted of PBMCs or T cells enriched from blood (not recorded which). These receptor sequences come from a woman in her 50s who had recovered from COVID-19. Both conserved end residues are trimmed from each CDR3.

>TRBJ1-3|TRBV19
ASSGDWGNTIY
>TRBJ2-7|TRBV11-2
ASSLEEGPYEQY
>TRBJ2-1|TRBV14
ASSPETSGALDSYNEQF
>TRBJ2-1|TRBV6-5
ASSYPGQDNEQF
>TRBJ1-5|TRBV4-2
ASSQDQGASNQPQH
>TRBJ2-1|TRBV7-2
ASSLSRRHEQF
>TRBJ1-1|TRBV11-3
ASSLDRNTEAF
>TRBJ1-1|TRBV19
ASQRGQGSTEAF
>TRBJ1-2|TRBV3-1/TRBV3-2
ASSRTSSPDRASGYT
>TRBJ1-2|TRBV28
ASSLLNGGYGYT
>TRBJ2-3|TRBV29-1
SVTRESVTQY
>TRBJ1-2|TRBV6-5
ASSPDGSFYGYT
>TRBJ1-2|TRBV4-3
ASSQADRAYGYT
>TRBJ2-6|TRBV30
ATESGKTSGANVLT
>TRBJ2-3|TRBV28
ASRYSSGRGDTQY
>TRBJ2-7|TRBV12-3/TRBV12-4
ASSPGRAYEQY
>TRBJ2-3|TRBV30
AWTNTDTQY
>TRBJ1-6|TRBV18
ASSPPSGGYNSPLH
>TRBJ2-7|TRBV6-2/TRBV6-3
ASSQTLAGGYEQY
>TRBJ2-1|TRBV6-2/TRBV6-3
ASSREGGLVFNEQF
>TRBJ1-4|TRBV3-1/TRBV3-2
ASSPGDRGYEKLF
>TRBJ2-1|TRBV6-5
ASRSPTGTHGEQF
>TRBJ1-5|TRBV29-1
SVAGQSSNQPQH
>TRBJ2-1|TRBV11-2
ASSGRSGHGEQF
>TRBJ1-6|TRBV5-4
ASSLFSGDSPLH
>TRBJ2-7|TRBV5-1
ASSRTTGANSYEQY
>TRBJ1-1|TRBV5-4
ASSGSQGAEAF
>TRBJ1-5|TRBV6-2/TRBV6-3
ASSYSHAAYSNQPQH
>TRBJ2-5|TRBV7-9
ASSSRLAGGPGETQY
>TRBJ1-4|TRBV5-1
ASSLQQGAANEKLF
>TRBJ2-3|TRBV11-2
ASSGDYSTDTQY
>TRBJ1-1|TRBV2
ASSEAVTGGGKAF